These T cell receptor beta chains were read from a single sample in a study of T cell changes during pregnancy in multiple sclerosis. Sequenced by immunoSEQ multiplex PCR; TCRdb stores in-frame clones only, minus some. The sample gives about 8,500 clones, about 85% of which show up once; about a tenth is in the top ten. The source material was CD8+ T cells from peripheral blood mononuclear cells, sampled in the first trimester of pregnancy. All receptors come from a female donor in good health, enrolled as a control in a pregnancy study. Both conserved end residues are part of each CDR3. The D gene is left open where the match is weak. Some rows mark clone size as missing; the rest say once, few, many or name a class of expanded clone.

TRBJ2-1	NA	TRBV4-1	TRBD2	CASSQRLAGDEQFF	TGCGCCAGCAGCCAACGACTAGCGGGGGATGAGCAGTTCTTC
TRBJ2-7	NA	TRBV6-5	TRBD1	CASSYSESGGYEQYF	TGTGCCAGCAGTTACTCGGAGTCAGGGGGCTACGAGCAGTACTTC
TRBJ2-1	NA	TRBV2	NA	CACVWQGTYNEQFF	TGTGCTTGCGTATGGCAGGGGACCTACAATGAGCAGTTCTTC
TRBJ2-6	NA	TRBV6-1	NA	CAARPGSGANVLTF	TGTGCCGCTCGGCCGGGCTCTGGGGCCAACGTCCTGACTTTC
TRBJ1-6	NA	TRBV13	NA	CASSYTPGERGSPLHF	TGTGCCAGCAGCTACACTCCCGGGGAACGGGGTTCACCCCTCCACTTT
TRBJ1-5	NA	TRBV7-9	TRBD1	CASSSGTGELGQPQHF	TGTGCCAGCAGCTCGGGGACAGGGGAGTTGGGTCAGCCCCAGCATTTT
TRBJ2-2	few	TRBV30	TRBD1	CACHTRGTGELFF	TGTGCCTGCCACACCAGGGGGACCGGGGAGCTGTTTTTT
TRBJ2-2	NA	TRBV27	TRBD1	CASSLIPGGNTGELFF	TGTGCCAGCAGTTTAATCCCAGGGGGGAACACCGGGGAGCTGTTTTTT
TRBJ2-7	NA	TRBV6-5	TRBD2	CASSSLSGGIDEQYF	TGTGCCAGCAGTTCCCTGAGCGGGGGGATCGACGAGCAGTACTTC
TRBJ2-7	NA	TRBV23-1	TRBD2	CASSHRCVTSVWYEQYF	TGCGCCAGCAGTCATCGCTGTGTGACTAGCGTTTGGTACGAGCAGTACTTC
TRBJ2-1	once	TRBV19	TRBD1	CASSNIQGNEQFF	TGTGCCAGTAGTAACATACAGGGGAATGAGCAGTTCTTC
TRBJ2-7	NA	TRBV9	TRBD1	CASSVGTGDEQYF	TGTGCCAGCAGCGTAGGGACAGGGGACGAGCAGTACTTC
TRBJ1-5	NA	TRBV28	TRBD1	CASSHRGSNQPQHF	TGTGCCAGCAGCCACAGGGGTAGCAATCAGCCCCAGCATTTT
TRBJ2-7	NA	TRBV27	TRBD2	CASSLMGTPGLAGYEQYF	TGTGCCAGCAGTTTAATGGGGACACCGGGACTAGCGGGCTACGAGCAGTACTTC
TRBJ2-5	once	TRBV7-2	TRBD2	CASSLYTRGTSADQYF	TGTGCCAGCAGCTTATATACCCGGGGGACTAGCGCTGACCAGTACTTC
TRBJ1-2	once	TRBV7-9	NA	CASSPGLLFYGYTF	TGTGCCAGCAGCCCTGGCCTCCTCTTCTATGGCTACACCTTC
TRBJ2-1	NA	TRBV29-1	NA	CSVERGARNEQFF	TGCAGCGTTGAGCGGGGAGCTCGTAATGAGCAGTTCTTC
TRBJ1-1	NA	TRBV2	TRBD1	CASRRPQGGNTEAFF	TGTGCCAGCAGGAGACCCCAGGGGGGGAACACTGAAGCTTTCTTT
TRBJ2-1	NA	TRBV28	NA	CASSFGQYNEQFF	TGTGCCAGCAGTTTCGGACAGTACAATGAGCAGTTCTTC
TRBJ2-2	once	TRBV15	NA	CATSRVGGGPEELFF	TGTGCCACCAGCAGAGTGGGGGGTGGTCCAGAAGAGCTGTTTTTT
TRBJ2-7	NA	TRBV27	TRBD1	CASSLGQVPTYEQYF	TGTGCCAGCAGCCTGGGACAGGTGCCCACCTACGAGCAGTACTTC
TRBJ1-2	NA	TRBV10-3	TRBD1	CAISENQGETYGYTF	TGTGCCATCAGTGAGAACCAGGGGGAGACCTATGGCTACACCTTC
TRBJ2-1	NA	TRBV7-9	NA	CASSLAGSYNEQFF	TGTGCCAGCAGCTTAGCCGGCTCCTACAATGAGCAGTTCTTC
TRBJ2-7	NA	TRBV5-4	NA	CASSLPRGLNYEQYF	TGTGCCAGCAGCTTACCGCGAGGACTTAACTACGAGCAGTACTTC
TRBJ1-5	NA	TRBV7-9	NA	CASSRYARESNQPQHF	TGTGCCAGCAGCCGATACGCGAGGGAGAGCAATCAGCCCCAGCATTTT
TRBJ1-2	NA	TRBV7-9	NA	CASSLAFREANYGYTF	TGTGCCAGCAGCTTAGCCTTCAGGGAAGCTAACTATGGCTACACCTTC
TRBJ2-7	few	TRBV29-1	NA	CSTKSGSSGEQYF	TGCAGTACGAAGTCCGGGTCCTCGGGCGAGCAGTACTTC
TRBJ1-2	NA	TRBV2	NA	CASIRLNYGYTF	TGTGCCAGCATAAGACTGAACTATGGCTACACCTTC
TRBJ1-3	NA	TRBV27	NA	CASSLGPSGNTIYF	TGTGCCAGCAGCCTGGGGCCGTCTGGAAACACCATATATTTT
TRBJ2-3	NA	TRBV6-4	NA	CASSQGEQDTQYF	TGTGCCAGCAGTCAAGGGGAACAAGATACGCAGTATTTT
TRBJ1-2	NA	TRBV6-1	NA	CASSDDPISQGLTWYGYTF	TGTGCCAGCAGTGATGACCCAATCTCACAGGGTCTCACGTGGTATGGCTACACCTTC
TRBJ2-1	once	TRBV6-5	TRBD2	CASSSLAGGYEQFF	TGTGCCAGCAGTTCACTAGCGGGAGGATATGAGCAGTTCTTC
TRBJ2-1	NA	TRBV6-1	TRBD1	CASEFGTGGNEQFF	TGTGCCAGCGAGTTTGGGACAGGGGGCAATGAGCAGTTCTTC
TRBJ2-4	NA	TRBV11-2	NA	CTSTPSPGLGKNIQYF	TGTACCAGCACCCCCTCCCCGGGACTGGGGAAAAACATTCAGTACTTC
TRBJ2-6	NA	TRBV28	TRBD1	CASNRDRGSGANVLTF	TGTGCCAGCAACCGGGACAGGGGGTCTGGGGCCAACGTCCTGACTTTC
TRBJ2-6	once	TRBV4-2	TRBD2	CASSQEEGGTGANVLTF	TGTGCCAGCAGCCAAGAAGAGGGAGGGACTGGGGCCAACGTCCTGACTTTC